The clone carrying this TCR beta chain was seen just once. The antigen is not known. This sample was taken from a study of T cell responses to AZD1222 COVID-19 vaccine. This CDR3 has 13 amino acids. V lost 6 bases to trimming and J lost 1 base, with 10 bases between them. In germline, CDR1 is KGHSH, CDR2 LQKENI. Generated by immunoSEQ multiplex PCR, the TCRdb table keeps only in-frame clones and is missing some. Of roughly 120,000 clones listed, over 75% were seen once; the top ten hold roughly 9.8%. Study-level findings and limits: Samples come after the peak T cell response, not at day 14.

This sequence originates from an adult in good health. The chain combines TRBV18 with TRBJ2-7, with D hard to call. The sequencing used peripheral blood, collected on day 0 of AZD1222 vaccination. CDR3 amino acids: CASSDGLSYEQYF. The CDR3 nucleotides are TGTGCCAGCTCTGATGGGCTTTCCTACGAGCAGTACTTC. The full variable domain, its missing parts supplied by reference TRBV18 and TRBJ2-7, is NAGVMQNPRHLVRRRGQEARLRCSPMKGHSHVYWYRQLPEEGLKFMVYLQKENIIDESGMPKERFSAEFPKEGPSILRIQQVVRGDSAAYFCASSDGLSYEQYFGPGTRLTVT.